A single sample gave rise to the 7 T cell receptor beta chains below, sequenced in a study of blood T cell repertoires in COVID-19 (dated by TCRdb to about 2020). Library preparation employed the immunoSEQ multiplex PCR assay. Here the immuneACCESS table is served through TCRdb, limited to in-frame sequences with V and J called. Missing clones are a known gap in these copies; in checked studies unresolved V genes cover under half, and the rest lacks a known reason. This sample gives around 330,000 clones in total; 90% of them show up just once. The ten largest clonotypes hold roughly 2.6% of the sample. The sample was PBMCs or T cells enriched from blood (not recorded which). The source is a man aged 55 to 70 who had recovered from COVID-19.

The V call is TRBV2, the J call TRBJ1-6, with 11 nucleotides matching TRBD1. The germline gives CDR1 SNHLY, CDR2 FYNNEI. The trim removed 6 bases at V and 10 bases at J, leaving 5 bases unmatched. The CDR3 sequence is 14 residues long. The CDR3 protein is CASSVGQGASPLHF. CDR3 coding DNA: TGTGCCAGCAGCGTTGGACAGGGGGCCTCACCCCTCCACTTT.

V usage is TRBV28 and J usage is TRBJ1-1; no clear D gene. CDR1 and CDR2 from the germline V gene are MDHEN and SYDVKM. This CDR3 region has 12 residues. Trimming pared 8 bases from V and 6 bases from J, leaving 13 bases between. The DNA for the CDR3 is TGTGCCAGCGGGTGGGAGGGCGCTGAAGCTTTCTTT. Its translation: CASGWEGAEAFF.

The chain has TRBV5-5 and TRBJ1-1; the D is unclear. Trimming removed 10 bases at V and 3 bases at J, with 10 bases between. The CDR3 consists of 11 residues. The V gene's germline CDR1 is SGHKS and CDR2 YYEKEE (reference sequence). The CDR3 sequence is CAAGFDTEAFF. The CDR3 nucleotides read TGTGCCGCGGGGTTCGACACTGAAGCTTTCTTT.

CDR3 protein: CASGLGGTEAFF. CDR3 in DNA: TGTGCCAGCGGACTGGGGGGAACTGAAGCTTTCTTT. The genes are TRBV28 and TRBJ1-1; weak D call: TRBD1 (5 bases). CDR1 MDHEN and CDR2 SYDVKM come from the germline V gene. The CDR3 contains 12 residues. V was cut by 8 bases and J by 5 bases, with 12 bases left in between. The full variable domain, in which reference TRBV28 and TRBJ1-1 provide the parts outside the CDR3, is DVKVTQSSRYLVKRTGEKVFLECVQDMDHENMFWYRQDPGLGLRLIYFSYDVKMKEKGDIPEGYSVSREKKERFSLILESASTNQTSMYLCASGLGGTEAFFGQGTRLTVV.

The chain uses TRBV6-5 and TRBJ1-1; D not resolved. V was clipped by 7 bases and J by 0 bases, with 15 bases between them. The CDR3 sequence is 15 residues long. The germline CDR1 and CDR2 sequences are MNHEY and SVGAGI. CDR3 protein: CASNRPEIVNTEAFF. The CDR3 coding sequence is TGTGCCAGCAACCGTCCGGAGATCGTGAACACTGAAGCTTTCTTT.

The chain has TRBV10-1 and TRBJ2-3; 11 nucleotides line up with TRBD2. The CDR3 runs to 15 residues. Germline CDR1 is WNHNN and CDR2 is SYGVQD (reference sequence). With V trimmed by 4 bases and J by 3 bases, 3 bases remained unmatched. CDR3 in DNA: TGCGCCAGCAGTGGACTAGCGGGAAGAACAGATACGCAGTATTTT. Translation gives CASSGLAGRTDTQYF.

The rearrangement joins TRBV19 to TRBJ1-4; no clear D gene. CDR1 and CDR2 (germline): LNHDA, SQIVND (reference sequence). This CDR3 is built from 17 residues. V lost 10 bases and J 7 bases, leaving 28 bases between the germline ends. The CDR3 loop reads CATSSWRALEDGEKLFF. The CDR3 DNA follows: TGTGCCACTAGCAGTTGGAGAGCCCTGGAGGACGGTGAAAAACTGTTTTTT.